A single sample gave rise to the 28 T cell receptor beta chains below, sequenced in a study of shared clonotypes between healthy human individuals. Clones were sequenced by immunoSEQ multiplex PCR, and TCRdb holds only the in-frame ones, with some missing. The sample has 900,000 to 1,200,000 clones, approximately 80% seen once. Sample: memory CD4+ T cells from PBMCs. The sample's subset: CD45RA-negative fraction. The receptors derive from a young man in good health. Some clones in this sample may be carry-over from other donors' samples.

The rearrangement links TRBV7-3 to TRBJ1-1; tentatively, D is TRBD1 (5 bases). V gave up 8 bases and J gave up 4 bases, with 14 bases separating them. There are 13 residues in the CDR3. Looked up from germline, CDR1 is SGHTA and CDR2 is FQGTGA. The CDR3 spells CASGHGPGTEAFF. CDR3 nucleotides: TGTGCCAGCGGACATGGACCGGGCACTGAAGCTTTCTTT.

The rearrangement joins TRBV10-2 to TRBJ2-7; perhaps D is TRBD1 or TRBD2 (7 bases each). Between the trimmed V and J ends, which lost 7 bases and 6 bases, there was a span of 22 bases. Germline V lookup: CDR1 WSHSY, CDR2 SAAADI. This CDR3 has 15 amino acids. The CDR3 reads CASKGWDSGAIEQYF. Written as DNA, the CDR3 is TGCGCCAGCAAAGGGTGGGACAGCGGGGCCATCGAGCAGTACTTC.

Here the CDR3 DNA reads TGTGCCAGCAGCTTAAGGCTAGCGGGGTACACAGATACGCAGTATTTT. Translated, it gives CASSLRLAGYTDTQYF. The chain couples TRBV7-9 to TRBJ2-3; 9 bases match TRBD2. With 2 bases clipped from V and 2 bases from J, the junction kept 5 bases outside the gene matches. The length of the CDR3 is 16 residues. Per germline, CDR1 SEHNR and CDR2 FQNEAQ (reference sequence).

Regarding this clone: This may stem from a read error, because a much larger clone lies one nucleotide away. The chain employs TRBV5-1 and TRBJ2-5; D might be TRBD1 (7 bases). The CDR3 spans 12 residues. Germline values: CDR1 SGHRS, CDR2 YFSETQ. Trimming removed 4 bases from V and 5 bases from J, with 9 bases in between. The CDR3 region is CASSAGGETQYF. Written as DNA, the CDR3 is TGCGCCAGCAGCGCAGGGGGGGAGACCCAGTACTTC.

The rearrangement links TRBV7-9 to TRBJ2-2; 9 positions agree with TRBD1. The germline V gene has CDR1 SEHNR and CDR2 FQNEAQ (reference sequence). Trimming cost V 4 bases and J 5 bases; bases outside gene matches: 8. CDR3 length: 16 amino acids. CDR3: CASSSADRGRTGELFF. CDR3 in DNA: TGTGCCAGCAGCTCAGCGGACAGGGGTAGGACCGGGGAGCTGTTTTTT.

As DNA, the CDR3 is TGTGCCAGCAGTGCGAATAGGGGACAGTTTAATGAAAAACTGTTTTTT. Translation: CASSANRGQFNEKLFF. The chain combines TRBV28 with TRBJ1-4; TRBD1 matches at 7 bases. V gave up 5 bases and J gave up 4 bases; unmatched junction bases: 10. The CDR3 runs to 16 residues. The germline CDR1 and CDR2 sequences are MDHEN and SYDVKM.

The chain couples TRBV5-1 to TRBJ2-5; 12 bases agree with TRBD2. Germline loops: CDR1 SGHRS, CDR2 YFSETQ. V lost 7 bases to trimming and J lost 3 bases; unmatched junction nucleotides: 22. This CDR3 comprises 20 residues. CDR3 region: CASSLNPLRTSGKQKETQYF. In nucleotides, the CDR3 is TGCGCCAGCTCCCTAAATCCACTCAGGACTAGCGGGAAACAAAAAGAGACCCAGTACTTC.

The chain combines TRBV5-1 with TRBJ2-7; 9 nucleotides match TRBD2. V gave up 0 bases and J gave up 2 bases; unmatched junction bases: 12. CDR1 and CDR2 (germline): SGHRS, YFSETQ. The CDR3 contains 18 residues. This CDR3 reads CASSLGVRASGMAYEQYF. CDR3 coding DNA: TGCGCCAGCAGCTTGGGGGTTCGGGCTAGCGGGATGGCCTACGAGCAGTACTTC.

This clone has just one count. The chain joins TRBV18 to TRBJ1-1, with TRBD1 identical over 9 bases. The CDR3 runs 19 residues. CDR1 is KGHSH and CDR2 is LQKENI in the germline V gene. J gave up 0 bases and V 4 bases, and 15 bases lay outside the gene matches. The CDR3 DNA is TGTGCCAGCTCACTTCTGATGTTGACAGGGGGGGATATGAACACTGAAGCTTTCTTT. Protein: CASSLLMLTGGDMNTEAFF.

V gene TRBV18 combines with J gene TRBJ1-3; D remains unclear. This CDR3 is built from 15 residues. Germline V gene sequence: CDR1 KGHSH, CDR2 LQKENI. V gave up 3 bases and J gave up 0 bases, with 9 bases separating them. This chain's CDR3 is CASSPDGNSGNTIYF. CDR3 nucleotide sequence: TGTGCCAGCTCACCGGACGGAAACTCTGGAAACACCATATATTTT.

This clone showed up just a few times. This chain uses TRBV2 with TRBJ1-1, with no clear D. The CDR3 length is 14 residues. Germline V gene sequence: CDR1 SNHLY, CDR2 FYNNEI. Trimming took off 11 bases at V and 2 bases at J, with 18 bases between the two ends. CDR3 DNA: TGTGCCTCATACCGAGGGCGCCTAAACACTGAAGCTTTCTTT. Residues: CASYRGRLNTEAFF.

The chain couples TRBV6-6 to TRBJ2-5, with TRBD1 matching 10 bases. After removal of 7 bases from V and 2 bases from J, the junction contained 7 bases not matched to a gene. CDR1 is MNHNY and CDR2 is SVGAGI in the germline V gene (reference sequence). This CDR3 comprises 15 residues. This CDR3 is CASTPGDRGQETQYF. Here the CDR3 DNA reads TGTGCCAGCACACCCGGGGACAGGGGACAAGAGACCCAGTACTTC.

The CDR3 region has the DNA TGTGCCAGCAGCTTAGGTATAGCGGGAGAAGAGACCCAGTACTTC. This translates into CASSLGIAGEETQYF. The chain employs TRBV7-9 and TRBJ2-5; 9 nucleotides line up with TRBD2. The CDR3 loop spans 15 amino acids. CDR1 is SEHNR and CDR2 is FQNEAQ in the germline V gene (reference sequence). V was clipped by 1 base and J by 3 bases; unmatched bases: 3.

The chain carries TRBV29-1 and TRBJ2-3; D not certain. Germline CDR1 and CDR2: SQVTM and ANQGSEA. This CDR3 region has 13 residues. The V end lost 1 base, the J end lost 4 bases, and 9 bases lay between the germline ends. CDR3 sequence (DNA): TGCAGCGTTGAAGGGATTAGTTCAGATACGCAGTATTTT. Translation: CSVEGISSDTQYF.

CDR3 coding DNA: TGTGCCAGCAGCCTATCGGGAGGTTTTGACACCGGGGAGCTGTTTTTT. Its protein is CASSLSGGFDTGELFF. The genes are TRBV7-3 and TRBJ2-2; 7 bases align to TRBD2. The CDR3 totals 16 residues. Losses at the gene ends were 5 bases for V and 3 bases for J; bases not matched to a gene: 9. Per the germline V gene, CDR1 is SGHTA and CDR2 is FQGTGA.

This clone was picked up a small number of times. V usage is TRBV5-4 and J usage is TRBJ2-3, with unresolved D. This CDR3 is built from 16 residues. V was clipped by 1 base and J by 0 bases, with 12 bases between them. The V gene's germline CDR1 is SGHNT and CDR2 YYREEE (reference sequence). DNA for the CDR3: TGTGCCAGCAGCTTGTACCGCGGCGGTAGCACAGATACGCAGTATTTT. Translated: CASSLYRGGSTDTQYF.

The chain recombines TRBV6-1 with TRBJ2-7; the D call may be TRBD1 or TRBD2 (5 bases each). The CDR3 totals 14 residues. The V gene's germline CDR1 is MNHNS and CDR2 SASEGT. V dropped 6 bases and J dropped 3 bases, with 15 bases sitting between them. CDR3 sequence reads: CASSTRDLNYEQYF. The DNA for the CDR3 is TGTGCCAGCAGCACCCGGGACCTGAACTACGAGCAGTACTTC.

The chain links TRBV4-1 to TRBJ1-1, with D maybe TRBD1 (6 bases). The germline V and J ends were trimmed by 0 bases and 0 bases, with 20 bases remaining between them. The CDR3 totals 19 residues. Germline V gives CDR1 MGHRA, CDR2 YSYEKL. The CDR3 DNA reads TGCGCCAGCAGCCAAGATCCCCCAGGGACAACCCACATGAACACTGAAGCTTTCTTT. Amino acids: CASSQDPPGTTHMNTEAFF.

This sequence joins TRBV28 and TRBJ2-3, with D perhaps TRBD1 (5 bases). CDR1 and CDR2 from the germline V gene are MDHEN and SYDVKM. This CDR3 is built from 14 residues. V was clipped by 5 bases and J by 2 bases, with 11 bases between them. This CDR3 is CASSIGHTTDTQYF. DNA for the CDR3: TGTGCCAGCAGTATTGGACACACCACAGATACGCAGTATTTT.

CDR3 nucleotides: TGCAGCGCCGCGCCTCGAGGGACAGAACCTTACAATGAGCAGTTCTTC. This codes for CSAAPRGTEPYNEQFF. The chain employs TRBV29-1 and TRBJ2-1; 7 bases agree with TRBD1. J lost 4 bases, V lost 7 bases, and 16 bases had no gene match. From germline, CDR1 is SQVTM and CDR2 ANQGSEA. This CDR3 is 16 amino acids long.

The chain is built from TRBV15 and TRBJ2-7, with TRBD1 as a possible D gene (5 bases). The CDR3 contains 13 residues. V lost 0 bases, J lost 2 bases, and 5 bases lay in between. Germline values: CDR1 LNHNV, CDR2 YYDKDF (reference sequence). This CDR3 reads CATSREQAYEQYF. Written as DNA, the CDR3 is TGTGCCACCAGCAGAGAACAGGCCTACGAGCAGTACTTC.

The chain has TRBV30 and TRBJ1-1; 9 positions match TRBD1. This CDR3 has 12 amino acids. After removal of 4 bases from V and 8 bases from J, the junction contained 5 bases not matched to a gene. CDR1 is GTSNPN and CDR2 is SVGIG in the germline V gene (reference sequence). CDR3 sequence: CAWKGQGSEAFF. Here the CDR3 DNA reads TGTGCCTGGAAGGGACAGGGTTCAGAAGCTTTCTTT.

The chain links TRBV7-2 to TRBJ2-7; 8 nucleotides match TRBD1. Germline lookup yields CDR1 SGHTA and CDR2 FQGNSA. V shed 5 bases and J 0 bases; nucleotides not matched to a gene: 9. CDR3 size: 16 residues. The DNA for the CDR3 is TGTGCCAGCAGCCGTTCGACAGGGGCTAGCTCCTACGAGCAGTACTTC. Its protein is CASSRSTGASSYEQYF.

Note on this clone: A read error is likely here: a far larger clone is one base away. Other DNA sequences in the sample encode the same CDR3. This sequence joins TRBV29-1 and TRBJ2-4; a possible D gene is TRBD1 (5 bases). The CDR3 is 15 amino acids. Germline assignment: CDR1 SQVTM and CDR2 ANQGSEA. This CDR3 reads CSVEGAGRAKNIQYF. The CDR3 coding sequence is TGCAGCGTTGAAGGTGCAGGGCGAGCCAAGAACATTCAGTACTTC.

CDR3 DNA: TGTGCCAGCAGCTCCGAGGGGGGATATGACACTGAAGCTTTCTTT. Its translation: CASSSEGGYDTEAFF. The V gene is TRBV9, the J gene TRBJ1-1; maybe TRBD1 (6 bases). The CDR3 sequence is 15 residues long. Looked up from germline, CDR1 is SGDLS and CDR2 is YYNGEE. V was pared by 4 bases and J by 3 bases, with 16 bases between.

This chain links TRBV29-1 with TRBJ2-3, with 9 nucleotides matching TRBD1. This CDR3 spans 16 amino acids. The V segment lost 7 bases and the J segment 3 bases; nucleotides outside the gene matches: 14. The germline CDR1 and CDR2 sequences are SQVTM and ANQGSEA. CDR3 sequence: CSARRGYRGPTDTQYF. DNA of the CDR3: TGCAGCGCCCGACGGGGTTACAGGGGGCCGACAGATACGCAGTATTTT.

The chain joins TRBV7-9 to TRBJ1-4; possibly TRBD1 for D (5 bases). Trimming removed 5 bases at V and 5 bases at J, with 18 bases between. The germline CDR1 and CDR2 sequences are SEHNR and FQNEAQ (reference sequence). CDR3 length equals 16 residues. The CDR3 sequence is CASSIATGRANEKLFF. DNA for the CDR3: TGTGCCAGCAGCATCGCTACGGGACGGGCCAATGAAAAACTGTTTTTT. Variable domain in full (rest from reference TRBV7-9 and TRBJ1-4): DTGVSQNPRHKITKRGQNVTFRCDPISEHNRLYWYRQTLGQGPEFLTYFQNEAQLEKSRLLSDRFSAERPKGSFSTLEIQRTEQGDSAMYLCASSIATGRANEKLFFGSGTQLSVL.

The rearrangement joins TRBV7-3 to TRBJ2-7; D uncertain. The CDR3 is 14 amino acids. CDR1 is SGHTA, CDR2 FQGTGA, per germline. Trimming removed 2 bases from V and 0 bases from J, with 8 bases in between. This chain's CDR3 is CASSLSTSSYEQYF. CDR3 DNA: TGTGCCAGCAGCTTATCGACGAGCTCCTACGAGCAGTACTTC.